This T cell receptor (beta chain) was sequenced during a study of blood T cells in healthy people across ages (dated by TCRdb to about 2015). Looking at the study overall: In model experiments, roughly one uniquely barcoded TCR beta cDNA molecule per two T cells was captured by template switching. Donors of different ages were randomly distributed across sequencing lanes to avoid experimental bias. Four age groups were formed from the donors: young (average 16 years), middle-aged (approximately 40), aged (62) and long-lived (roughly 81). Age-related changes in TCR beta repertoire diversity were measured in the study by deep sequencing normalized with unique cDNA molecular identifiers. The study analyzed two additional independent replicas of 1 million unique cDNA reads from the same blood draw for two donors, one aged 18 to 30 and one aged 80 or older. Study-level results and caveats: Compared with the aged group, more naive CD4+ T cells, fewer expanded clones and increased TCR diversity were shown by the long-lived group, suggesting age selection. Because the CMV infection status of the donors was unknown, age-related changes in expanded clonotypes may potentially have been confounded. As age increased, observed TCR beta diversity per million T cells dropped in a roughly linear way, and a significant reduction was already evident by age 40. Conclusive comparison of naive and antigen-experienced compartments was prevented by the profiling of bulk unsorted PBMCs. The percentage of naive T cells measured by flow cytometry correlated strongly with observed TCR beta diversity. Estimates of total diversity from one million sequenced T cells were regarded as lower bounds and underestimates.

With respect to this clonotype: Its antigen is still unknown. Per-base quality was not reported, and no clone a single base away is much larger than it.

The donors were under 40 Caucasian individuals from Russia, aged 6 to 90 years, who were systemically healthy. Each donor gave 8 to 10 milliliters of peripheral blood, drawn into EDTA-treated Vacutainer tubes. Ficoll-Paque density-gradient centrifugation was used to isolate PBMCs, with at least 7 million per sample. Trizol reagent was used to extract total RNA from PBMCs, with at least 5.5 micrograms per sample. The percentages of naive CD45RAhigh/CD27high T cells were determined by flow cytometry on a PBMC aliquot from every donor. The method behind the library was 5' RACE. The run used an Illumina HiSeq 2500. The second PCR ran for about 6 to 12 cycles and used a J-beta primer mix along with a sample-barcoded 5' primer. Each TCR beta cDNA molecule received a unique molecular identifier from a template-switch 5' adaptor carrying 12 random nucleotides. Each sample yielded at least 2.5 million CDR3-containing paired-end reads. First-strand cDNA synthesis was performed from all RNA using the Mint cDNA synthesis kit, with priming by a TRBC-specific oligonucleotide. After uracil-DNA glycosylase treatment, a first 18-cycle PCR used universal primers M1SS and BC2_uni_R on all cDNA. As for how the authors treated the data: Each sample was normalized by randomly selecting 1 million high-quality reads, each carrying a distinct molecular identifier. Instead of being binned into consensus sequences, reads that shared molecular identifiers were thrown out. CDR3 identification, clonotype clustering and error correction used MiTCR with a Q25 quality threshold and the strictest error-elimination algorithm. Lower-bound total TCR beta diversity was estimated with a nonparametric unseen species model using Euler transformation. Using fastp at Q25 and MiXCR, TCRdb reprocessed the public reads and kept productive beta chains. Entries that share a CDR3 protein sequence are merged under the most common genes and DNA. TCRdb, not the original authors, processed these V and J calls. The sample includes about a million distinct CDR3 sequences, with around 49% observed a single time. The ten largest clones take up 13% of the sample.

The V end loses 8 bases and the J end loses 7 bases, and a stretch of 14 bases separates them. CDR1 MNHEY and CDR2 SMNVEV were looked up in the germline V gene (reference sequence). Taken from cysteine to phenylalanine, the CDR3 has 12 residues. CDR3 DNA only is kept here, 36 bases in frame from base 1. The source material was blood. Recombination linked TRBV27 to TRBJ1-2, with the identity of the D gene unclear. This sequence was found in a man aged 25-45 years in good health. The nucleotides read TGTGCCAGCGGCCTTGTCGGTGCTGGCTACACCTTC. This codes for CASGLVGAGYTF.